The 27 T cell receptor beta chains given below trace back to one sample, sequenced in a study of regulatory T cells in long-lasting Graves disease. The time point: newly diagnosed GD, antithyroid drugs for less than 3 months. Following extraction of RNA from PBMCs, that RNA was used to make the TCR library. Building the TCR beta libraries relied on iRepertoire HTBI primers, and CDR3 regions underwent Arm-PCR. In TCRdb, the multiplex PCR reads were re-called with MiXCR into one record per CDR3 protein. The sample lists 500,000 or so distinct CDR3 sequences, about 16% occurring once. These records were also assigned to another study, of T cells in Graves' hyperthyroidism and ophthalmopathy.

The starting material was peripheral blood mononuclear cells (PBMCs), obtained at new diagnosis, from a patient treated with antithyroid drugs. These TCRs come from a woman aged 35 to 59 with Graves disease.

On this clonotype itself: A far larger clone is a single base away, which makes a read error likely. The chain is built from TRBV11-2 and TRBJ2-5; D is unclear. This CDR3 is built from 11 residues. Per the germline V gene, CDR1 is SGHAT and CDR2 is FQNNGV. CDR3 region: CARSPGPPLHF. As DNA, the CDR3 is TGTGCCCGCAGCCCAGGTCCACCTTTGCACTTC. Using reference TRBV11-2 and TRBJ2-5 for the parts outside the CDR3, the full variable domain is EAGVAQSPRYKIIEKRQSVAFWCNPISGHATLYWYQQILGQGPKLLIQFQNNGVVDDSQLPKDRFSAERLKGVDSTLKIQPAKLEDSAVYLCARSPGPPLHFGPGTRLLVL.

This sequence joins TRBV19 and TRBJ1-1, with a tentative D call TRBD1 (5 bases). Deletions cut 1 base from V and 0 bases from J, with 9 bases between. Germline V gives CDR1 LNHDA, CDR2 SQIVND (reference sequence). The CDR3 consists of 15 residues. CDR3 sequence reads: CASSIGGSMNTEAFF. CDR3 DNA: TGTGCCAGTAGTATAGGGGGGAGCATGAACACTGAAGCTTTCTTT.

This clonotype appeared many times. The genes are TRBV28 and TRBJ1-2; unclear D gene. Germline V gives CDR1 MDHEN, CDR2 SYDVKM. The CDR3 is 15 amino acids. Trimming stripped 3 bases from V and 2 bases from J, with 13 bases between. The CDR3 bases are TGTGCCAGCAGTTTGTGGGAGGACGTAAACTATGGCTACACCTTC. Translation gives CASSLWEDVNYGYTF.

The table lists this clonotype with a few counts. The chain carries TRBV9 and TRBJ2-1; 12 positions agree with TRBD2. The V gene's germline CDR1 is SGDLS and CDR2 YYNGEE. Trimming at V came to 0 bases and at J to 2 bases, leaving 6 bases not matched to a gene. The CDR3 has 18 amino acids. The DNA of the CDR3 is TGTGCCAGCAGCGTAGTAGTCGCTAGCGGGGGGGCCTACAATGAGCAGTTCTTC. Protein product: CASSVVVASGGAYNEQFF.

This clonotype showed up just a few times. The V call is TRBV19, the J call TRBJ1-5; D ambiguous. V lost 5 bases and J 1 base, leaving 21 bases between the germline ends. Germline CDR1 reads LNHDA; CDR2 reads SQIVND (reference sequence). This CDR3 spans 18 amino acids. Written as DNA, the CDR3 is TGTGCCAGTAGTGAGTTGGCAGGCGACGAGTGGAGCAATCAGCCCCAGCATTTT. It encodes CASSELAGDEWSNQPQHF.

This clonotype was recorded at least ten times. The gene calls are TRBV19 and TRBJ1-5; D remains ambiguous. Germline CDR1 is LNHDA and CDR2 is SQIVND (reference sequence). Trimming stripped 5 bases from V and 0 bases from J, with 20 bases between. The length of the CDR3 is 18 residues. The CDR3, as DNA: TGTGCCAGTAGTGACCCCAGGATAGCCATACTTAGCAATCAGCCCCAGCATTTT. This gives the protein CASSDPRIAILSNQPQHF.

This chain links TRBV5-4 with TRBJ2-7, with D perhaps TRBD1 or TRBD2 (6 bases each). V lost 0 bases, J lost 3 bases, and 16 bases lay in between. The CDR3 covers 16 residues. Germline V CDR1 and CDR2: SGHNT, YYREEE (reference sequence). The CDR3 sequence is CASSLGGSGAFYEQYF. The CDR3, as DNA: TGTGCCAGCAGCTTGGGGGGTTCGGGGGCATTCTACGAGCAGTACTTC.

This clonotype has only a few counts. This rearrangement joins TRBV6-2 or TRBV6-3 to TRBJ1-2; unclear D gene. There are 12 residues in the CDR3. Germline V lookup: CDR1 MNHEY, CDR2 SVGEGT. Trimming removed 4 bases at V and 4 bases at J, with 7 bases between. The CDR3 coding sequence is TGTGCCAGCAGTTCTCTAGTCTATGGCTACACCTTC. As protein: CASSSLVYGYTF.

This clonotype was found a few times. The gene calls are TRBV11-3 and TRBJ1-2, with 8 nucleotides matching TRBD1. This CDR3 region has 15 residues. Germline-derived CDR1 and CDR2 are SGHNT and YENEEA. Trimming took 2 bases from V and 4 from J; bases not matched to a gene: 6. Here the CDR3 DNA reads TGTGCCAGCAGCTTACAGGGGGCAGCGGGCTATGGCTACACCTTC. Translating it yields CASSLQGAAGYGYTF.

This clonotype was found many times. The chain couples TRBV3-1 to TRBJ1-3, with D perhaps TRBD1 (5 bases). V was shortened by 3 bases and J by 4 bases, with 10 bases between the two germline ends. This CDR3 spans 14 amino acids. Germline CDR1 and CDR2: LGHDT and YNNKEL (reference sequence). Here the CDR3 reads CASSQSGSGNTIYF. Written as DNA, the CDR3 is TGTGCCAGCAGCCAGTCAGGGTCCGGAAACACCATATATTTT.

J is TRBJ1-2 and V is TRBV5-1; 9 positions agree with TRBD1. Looked up from germline, CDR1 is SGHRS and CDR2 is YFSETQ. This CDR3 comprises 15 residues. Unmatched junction bases numbered 10, after V lost 4 bases and J lost 6 bases. DNA of the CDR3: TGCGCCAGCAGCACCCCGGGACAGGGTTTGGATGGCTACACCTTC. Its translation: CASSTPGQGLDGYTF.

This clonotype was observed at least ten times. The J gene is TRBJ1-2, the V gene TRBV18; 7 bases map to TRBD1. The CDR3 runs 17 residues. Trimming took 0 bases from V and 0 from J; bases not matched to a gene: 7. Per the germline V gene, CDR1 is KGHSH and CDR2 is LQKENI. CDR3: CASSPPGQLKANYGYTF. CDR3 coding DNA: TGTGCCAGCTCACCACCGGGACAGCTAAAAGCTAACTATGGCTACACCTTC.

This clonotype was picked up many times. V and J are TRBV18 and TRBJ2-1; D is unresolved. V shed 0 bases and J shed 7 bases, with 10 bases lying between them. The CDR3 sequence is 14 residues long. Germline values: CDR1 KGHSH, CDR2 LQKENI. In nucleotides, the CDR3 is TGTGCCAGCTCACCACCGAGTAGTACGAATGAGCAGTTCTTC. Translating gives CASSPPSSTNEQFF.

The gene calls are TRBV19 and TRBJ1-2; D gene unclear. The V and J ends lost 8 bases and 4 bases respectively, with 17 bases between them. This CDR3 region has 14 residues. Germline V gives CDR1 LNHDA, CDR2 SQIVND (reference sequence). The CDR3: CASSSERAGYGYTF. The CDR3 DNA reads TGTGCCAGTTCTTCTGAGCGGGCTGGCTATGGCTACACCTTC.

This clonotype was counted ten times or more. The CDR3 protein is CASSDSRDAEAFF. CDR3 bases: TGTGCCAGCAGTGACAGCCGGGACGCTGAAGCTTTCTTT. This chain joins TRBV2 and TRBJ1-1; possibly TRBD1 for D (5 bases). The CDR3 runs 13 residues. Trimming took 3 bases from V and 6 from J, leaving 11 bases between them. Germline CDR1 reads SNHLY; CDR2 reads FYNNEI.

The table lists this clonotype with many counts. The rearrangement joins TRBV5-1 to TRBJ2-1, with 8 bases matching TRBD2. The CDR3 has 15 residues. Unmatched junction bases numbered 5, after V lost 1 base and J lost 5 bases. Germline CDR1 and CDR2: SGHRS and YFSETQ. CDR3 protein: CASSLLAGQNNEQFF. The CDR3 DNA sequence: TGCGCCAGCAGCTTGTTAGCGGGGCAAAACAATGAGCAGTTCTTC. The whole variable domain, remainder taken from reference TRBV5-1 and TRBJ2-1, is KAGVTQTPRYLIKTRGQQVTLSCSPISGHRSVSWYQQTPGQGLQFLFEYFSETQRNKGNFPGRFSGRQFSNSRSEMNVSTLELGDSALYLCASSLLAGQNNEQFFGPGTRLTVL.

This chain links TRBV27 with TRBJ1-6, with D uncertain. This CDR3 has 15 amino acids. Germline V gene sequence: CDR1 MNHEY, CDR2 SMNVEV (reference sequence). Trimming shortened V by 5 bases and J by 10 bases, and 18 bases separated the two germline ends. This CDR3 is CASSTNWAGGSPLHF. The CDR3, as DNA: TGTGCCAGCAGTACAAATTGGGCCGGAGGGTCACCCCTCCACTTT.

The rearrangement joins TRBV25-1 to TRBJ1-4; D is unclear. CDR3 length: 15 amino acids. Trimming took 4 bases from V and 5 from J, leaving 14 bases between them. Germline V gene data show CDR1 as MGHDK and CDR2 as SYGVNS. The CDR3 DNA is TGTGCCAGCAGTGCCTCCGAGGAGCTCAATGAAAAACTGTTTTTT. Translating it yields CASSASEELNEKLFF.

This clonotype appeared a few times. This chain connects TRBV3-1 to TRBJ2-3; TRBD2 matches 7 bases. Germline-derived CDR1 and CDR2 are LGHDT and YNNKEL (reference sequence). V gave up 2 bases and J gave up 1 base; unmatched junction bases: 9. The CDR3 spans 17 residues. The CDR3 region is CASSQYLTSVRTDTQYF. The CDR3 coding sequence is TGTGCCAGCAGCCAATACCTTACTAGCGTTCGCACAGATACGCAGTATTTT.

The chain recombines TRBV10-3 with TRBJ1-5, with 7 bases lining up with TRBD1. CDR3 length: 15 residues. In germline, CDR1 is ENHRY, CDR2 SYGVKD. With 6 bases clipped from V and 0 bases from J, the junction kept 5 bases outside the gene matches. CDR3 bases: TGTGCCATCAGCATCACAGGGGATAGCAATCAGCCCCAGCATTTT. Its translation: CAISITGDSNQPQHF.

The chain is built from TRBV12-3 or TRBV12-4 and TRBJ2-3, with D possibly called TRBD1 or TRBD2 (5 bases each). CDR3 size: 15 residues. V was shortened by 6 bases and J by 1 base, with 14 bases between the two germline ends. CDR3 in DNA: TGTGCCAGCAGGGGGCCCGGGGCGGGCACAGATACGCAGTATTTT. It specifies CASRGPGAGTDTQYF.

This clonotype has a count of ten or more. V and J are TRBV20-1 and TRBJ2-3; 7 nucleotides agree with TRBD1. Losses at the gene ends were 3 bases for V and 2 bases for J; bases not matched to a gene: 5. Germline loops: CDR1 DFQATT, CDR2 SNEGSKA (reference sequence). There are 14 residues in the CDR3. The CDR3 sequence: CSARGDRNTDTQYF. Here the CDR3 DNA reads TGCAGTGCTAGGGGGGACAGAAACACAGATACGCAGTATTTT.

This clonotype showed up many times. CDR3 sequence (DNA): TGTGCCGGCTCCAGACTAGCGGGGGGCCCTGACCATGTTTGGGAGACCCAGTACTTC. This translates into CAGSRLAGGPDHVWETQYF. The chain has TRBV2 and TRBJ2-5; 13 bases line up with TRBD2. This CDR3 is built from 19 residues. V was pared by 11 bases and J by 5 bases, with 23 bases of the junction left unmatched. Germline values: CDR1 SNHLY, CDR2 FYNNEI.

As for this clonotype: This sequence may be a read error, since a much larger clone differs from it by one base. This likely comes from a read error, as the CDR3 has no conserved phenylalanine or tryptophan at its end. This rearrangement joins TRBV29-1 to TRBJ2-5; 12 nucleotides align to TRBD1. Germline V gene sequence: CDR1 SQVTM, CDR2 ANQGSEA. V gave up 8 bases and J gave up 6 bases; unmatched junction bases: 10. The CDR3 sequence is 14 residues long. This chain's CDR3 is CSSTGDRGLQTQYS. The CDR3 region has the DNA TGCAGCTCTACGGGGGACAGGGGGCTGCAGACCCAGTACTCC.

This clonotype was recorded many times. The V and J genes are TRBV28 and TRBJ1-2; 11 nucleotides match TRBD1. Trimming at V came to 5 bases and at J to 4 bases, leaving 6 bases not matched to a gene. The CDR3 is 15 residues long. Germline-derived CDR1 and CDR2 are MDHEN and SYDVKM. CDR3 in DNA: TGTGCCAGCAGTGGACAGGGGGCGCCGGGCTATGGCTACACCTTC. Encoded protein: CASSGQGAPGYGYTF.

This clonotype was seen a few times. The chain couples TRBV19 to TRBJ2-2; TRBD1 agrees at 8 bases. The V gene's germline CDR1 is LNHDA and CDR2 SQIVND (reference sequence). This CDR3 contains 18 residues. Trimming took 3 bases from V and 4 from J; bases not matched to a gene: 13. The CDR3 DNA reads as TGTGCCAGTAGTATGGGGGGACAGGCCCTTTCTTCCACCGGGGAGCTGTTTTTT. Residues: CASSMGGQALSSTGELFF.

This clonotype came up many times. This chain connects TRBV28 to TRBJ2-2, with D unclear. V shed 7 bases and J shed 2 bases, with 5 bases lying between them. This CDR3 region has 12 residues. Germline CDR1 and CDR2: MDHEN and SYDVKM. CDR3 in DNA: TGTGCCAGCATCCATAACACCGGGGAGCTGTTTTTT. Protein product: CASIHNTGELFF.